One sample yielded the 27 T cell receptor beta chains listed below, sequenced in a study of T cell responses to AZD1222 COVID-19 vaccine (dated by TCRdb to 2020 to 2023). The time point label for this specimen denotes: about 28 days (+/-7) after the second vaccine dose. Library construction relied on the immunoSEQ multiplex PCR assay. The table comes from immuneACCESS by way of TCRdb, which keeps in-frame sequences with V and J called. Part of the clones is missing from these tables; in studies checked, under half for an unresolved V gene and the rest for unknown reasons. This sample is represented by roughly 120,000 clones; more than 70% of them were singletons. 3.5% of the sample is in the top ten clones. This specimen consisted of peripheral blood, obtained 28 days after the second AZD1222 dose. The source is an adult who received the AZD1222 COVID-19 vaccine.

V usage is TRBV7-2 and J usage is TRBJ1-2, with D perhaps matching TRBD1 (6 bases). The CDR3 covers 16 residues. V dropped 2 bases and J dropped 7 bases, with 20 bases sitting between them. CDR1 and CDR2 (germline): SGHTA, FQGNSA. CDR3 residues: CASSLSGVGGRSGYTF. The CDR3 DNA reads TGTGCCAGCAGCTTATCTGGAGTGGGGGGGCGATCTGGCTACACCTTC.

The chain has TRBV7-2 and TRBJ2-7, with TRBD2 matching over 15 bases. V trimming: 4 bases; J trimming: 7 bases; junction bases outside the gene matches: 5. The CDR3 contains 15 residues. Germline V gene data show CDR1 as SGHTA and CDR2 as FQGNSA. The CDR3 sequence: CASSSGTSGRREQYF. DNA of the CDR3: TGTGCCAGCAGCTCCGGGACTAGCGGGAGGCGTGAGCAGTACTTC.

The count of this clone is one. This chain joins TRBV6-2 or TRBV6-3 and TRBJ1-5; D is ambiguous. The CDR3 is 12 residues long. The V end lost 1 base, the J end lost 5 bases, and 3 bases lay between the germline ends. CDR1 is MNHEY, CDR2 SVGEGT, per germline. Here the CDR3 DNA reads TGTGCCAGCAGTTACTTCGATCAGCCCCAGCATTTT. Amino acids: CASSYFDQPQHF.

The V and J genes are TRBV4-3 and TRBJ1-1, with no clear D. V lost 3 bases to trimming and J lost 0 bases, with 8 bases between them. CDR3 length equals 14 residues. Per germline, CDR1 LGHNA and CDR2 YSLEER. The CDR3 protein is CASSQLSMNTEAFF. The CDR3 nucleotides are TGCGCCAGCAGCCAGTTAAGTATGAACACTGAAGCTTTCTTT.

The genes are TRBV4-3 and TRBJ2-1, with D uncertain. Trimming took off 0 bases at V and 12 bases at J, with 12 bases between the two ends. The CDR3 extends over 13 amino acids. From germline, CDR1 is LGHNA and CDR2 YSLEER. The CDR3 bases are TGCGCCAGCAGCCAAGATCTCTCTGGCTGGCAGTTCTTC. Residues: CASSQDLSGWQFF.

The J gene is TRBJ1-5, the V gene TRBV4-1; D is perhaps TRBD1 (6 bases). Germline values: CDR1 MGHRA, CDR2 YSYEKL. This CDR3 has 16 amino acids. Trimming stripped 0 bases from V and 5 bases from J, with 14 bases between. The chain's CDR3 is CASSQDYSGGHQPQHF. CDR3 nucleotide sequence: TGCGCCAGCAGCCAAGATTATTCGGGGGGGCATCAGCCCCAGCATTTT.

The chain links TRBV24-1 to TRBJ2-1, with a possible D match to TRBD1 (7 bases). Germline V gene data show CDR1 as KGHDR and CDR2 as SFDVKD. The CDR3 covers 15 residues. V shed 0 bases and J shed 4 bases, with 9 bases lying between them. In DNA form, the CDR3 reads TGTGCCACCAGTGATTTGCAGGGGGGATACAATGAGCAGTTCTTC. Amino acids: CATSDLQGGYNEQFF.

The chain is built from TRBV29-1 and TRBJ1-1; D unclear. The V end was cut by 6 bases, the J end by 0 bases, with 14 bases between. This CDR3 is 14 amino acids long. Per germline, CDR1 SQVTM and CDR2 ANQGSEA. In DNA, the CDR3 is TGCAGCGTCGCCGGACTCTCCTTGAACACTGAAGCTTTCTTT. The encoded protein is CSVAGLSLNTEAFF.

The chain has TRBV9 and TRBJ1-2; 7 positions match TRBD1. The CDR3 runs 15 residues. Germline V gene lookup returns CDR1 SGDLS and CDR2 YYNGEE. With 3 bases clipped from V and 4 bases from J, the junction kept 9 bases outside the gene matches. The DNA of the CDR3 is TGTGCCAGCAGCGGGGGGACAGACCTTTTCTATGGCTACACCTTC. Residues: CASSGGTDLFYGYTF.

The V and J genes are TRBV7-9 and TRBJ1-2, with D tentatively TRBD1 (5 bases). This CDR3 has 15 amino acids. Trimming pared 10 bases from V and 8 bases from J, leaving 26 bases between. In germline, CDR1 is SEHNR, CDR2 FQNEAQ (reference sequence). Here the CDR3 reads CATSTTGKGSRGYTF. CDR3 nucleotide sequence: TGTGCCACCAGTACAACAGGCAAAGGGAGTCGGGGCTACACCTTC.

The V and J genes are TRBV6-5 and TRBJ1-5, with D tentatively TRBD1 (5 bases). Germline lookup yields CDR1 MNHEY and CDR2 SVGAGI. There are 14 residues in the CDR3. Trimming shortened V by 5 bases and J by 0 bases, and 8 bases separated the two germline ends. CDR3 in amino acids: CASSPGRSNQPQHF. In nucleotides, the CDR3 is TGTGCCAGCAGTCCGGGACGTAGCAATCAGCCCCAGCATTTT.

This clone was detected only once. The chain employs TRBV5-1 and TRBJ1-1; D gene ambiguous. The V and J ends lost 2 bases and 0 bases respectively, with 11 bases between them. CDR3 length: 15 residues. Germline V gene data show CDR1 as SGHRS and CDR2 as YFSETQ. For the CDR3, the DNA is TGCGCCAGCAGCTTTGACGTTGCGGTGAACACTGAAGCTTTCTTT. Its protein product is CASSFDVAVNTEAFF.

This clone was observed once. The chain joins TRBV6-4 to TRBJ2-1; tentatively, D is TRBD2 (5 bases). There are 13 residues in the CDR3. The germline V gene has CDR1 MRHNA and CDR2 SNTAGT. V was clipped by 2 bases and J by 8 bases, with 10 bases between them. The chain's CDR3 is CASSDRENDEQFF. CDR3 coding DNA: TGTGCCAGCAGTGACCGGGAAAACGATGAGCAGTTCTTC.

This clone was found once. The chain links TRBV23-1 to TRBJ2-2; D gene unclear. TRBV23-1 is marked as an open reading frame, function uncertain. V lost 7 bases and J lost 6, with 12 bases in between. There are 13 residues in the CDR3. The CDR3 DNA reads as TGCGCCAGCACCGTAACAGAATCCGGGGAGCTGTTTTTT. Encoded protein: CASTVTESGELFF.

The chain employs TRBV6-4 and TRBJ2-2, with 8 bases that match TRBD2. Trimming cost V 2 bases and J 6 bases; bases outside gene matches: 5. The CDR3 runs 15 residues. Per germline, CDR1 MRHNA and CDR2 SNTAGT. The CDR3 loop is CASSDTSGGPGELFF. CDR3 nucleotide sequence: TGTGCCAGCAGTGACACCAGCGGGGGCCCCGGGGAGCTGTTTTTT.

This CDR3 reads CASSLLKNTEAFF. CDR3 bases: TGTGCCAGCAGTTTATTGAAAAACACTGAAGCTTTCTTT. The chain joins TRBV28 to TRBJ1-1; D is unresolved. CDR3 length: 13 residues. The V gene lost 1 base and the J gene lost 2 bases, with 5 bases spanning the gap. CDR1 MDHEN and CDR2 SYDVKM come from the germline V gene.

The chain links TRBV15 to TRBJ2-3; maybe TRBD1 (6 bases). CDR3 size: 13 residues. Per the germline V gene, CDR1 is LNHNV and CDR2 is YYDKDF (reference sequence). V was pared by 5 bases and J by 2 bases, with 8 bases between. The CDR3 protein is CATSGDITDTQYF. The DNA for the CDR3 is TGTGCCACCAGCGGGGACATCACAGATACGCAGTATTTT.

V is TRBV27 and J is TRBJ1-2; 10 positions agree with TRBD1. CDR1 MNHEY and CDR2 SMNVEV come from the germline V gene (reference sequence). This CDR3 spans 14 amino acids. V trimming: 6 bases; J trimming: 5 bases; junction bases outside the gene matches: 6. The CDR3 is CASRSTGGGYGYTF. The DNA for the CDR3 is TGTGCCAGCAGGTCGACAGGGGGCGGTTATGGCTACACCTTC.

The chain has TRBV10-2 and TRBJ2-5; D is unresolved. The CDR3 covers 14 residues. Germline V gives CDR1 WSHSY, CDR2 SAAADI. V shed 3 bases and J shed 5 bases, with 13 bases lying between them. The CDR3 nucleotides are TGCGCCAGCAGTGATCAGACATCTGGGGAGACCCAGTACTTC. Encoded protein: CASSDQTSGETQYF.

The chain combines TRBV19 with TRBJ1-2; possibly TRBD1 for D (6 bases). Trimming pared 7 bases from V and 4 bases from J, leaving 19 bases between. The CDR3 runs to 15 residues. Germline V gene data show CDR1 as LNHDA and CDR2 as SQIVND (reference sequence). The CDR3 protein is CASKKGAGGGYGYTF. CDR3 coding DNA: TGTGCCAGTAAAAAGGGCGCGGGGGGCGGCTATGGCTACACCTTC.

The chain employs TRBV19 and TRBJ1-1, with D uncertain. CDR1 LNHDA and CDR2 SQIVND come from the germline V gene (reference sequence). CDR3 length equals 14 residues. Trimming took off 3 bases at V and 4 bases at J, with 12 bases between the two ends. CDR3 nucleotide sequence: TGTGCCAGTAGTATCGGGCAGTTCTCCACTGAAGCTTTCTTT. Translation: CASSIGQFSTEAFF.

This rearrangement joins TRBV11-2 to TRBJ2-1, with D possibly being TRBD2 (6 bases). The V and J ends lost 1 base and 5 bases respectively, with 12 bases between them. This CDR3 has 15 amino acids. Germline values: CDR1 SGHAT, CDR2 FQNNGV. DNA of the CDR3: TGTGCCAGCAGCTTAGCCCGGGGGTTTAACAATGAGCAGTTCTTC. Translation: CASSLARGFNNEQFF.

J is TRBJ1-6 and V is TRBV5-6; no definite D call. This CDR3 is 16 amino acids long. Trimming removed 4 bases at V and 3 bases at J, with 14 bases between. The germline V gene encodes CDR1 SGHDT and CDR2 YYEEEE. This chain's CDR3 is CASSQDVGNYNSPLHF. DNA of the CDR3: TGTGCCAGCAGCCAAGATGTTGGGAACTATAATTCACCCCTCCACTTT.

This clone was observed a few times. CDR3 nucleotides: TGTGCCAGCAGCTTAGCGCTCCAACCTAACTATGGCTACACCTTC. This sequence encodes CASSLALQPNYGYTF. The chain is built from TRBV11-2 and TRBJ1-2; the D is unclear. CDR1 SGHAT and CDR2 FQNNGV come from the germline V gene. The CDR3 sequence is 15 residues long. Between the trimmed V and J ends, which lost 1 base and 0 bases, there was a span of 9 bases.

DNA of the CDR3: TGTGCCAGCAGTGGCCGGACTGAGCAGTTCTTC. Translation: CASSGRTEQFF. The J gene is TRBJ2-1, the V gene TRBV2; no reliable D call. The CDR3 has 11 residues. The V end lost 4 bases, the J end lost 9 bases, and 7 bases lay between the germline ends. Germline values: CDR1 SNHLY, CDR2 FYNNEI.

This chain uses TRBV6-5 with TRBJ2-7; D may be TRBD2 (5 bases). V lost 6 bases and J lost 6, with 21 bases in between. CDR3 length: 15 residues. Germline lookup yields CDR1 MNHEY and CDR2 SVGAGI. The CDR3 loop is CASSPWEFRGSEQYF. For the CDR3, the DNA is TGTGCCAGCAGCCCCTGGGAGTTCCGGGGTAGCGAGCAGTACTTC.

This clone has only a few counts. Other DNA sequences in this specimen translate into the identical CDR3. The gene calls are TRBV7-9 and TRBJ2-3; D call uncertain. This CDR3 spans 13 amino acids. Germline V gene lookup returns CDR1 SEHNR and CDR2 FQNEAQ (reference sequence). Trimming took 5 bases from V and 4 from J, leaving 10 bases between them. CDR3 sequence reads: CASSPKGPDTQYF. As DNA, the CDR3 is TGTGCCAGCAGCCCGAAAGGACCAGATACGCAGTATTTT.